These T cell receptor beta chains were read from a single sample in a study of T cells in Graves' hyperthyroidism and ophthalmopathy. TCRdb re-derived calls from the multiplex PCR reads in MiXCR, one entry per CDR3 protein. The data show about 98,000 distinct CDR3 sequences, approximately 40% seen once. Sequencing was done on a sample of peripheral blood or thyroid tissue (not recorded which). Receptor source: a woman younger than 45 with Graves' hyperthyroidism. The CDR3 runs from the conserved cysteine through the conserved F or W. D genes are given only for firm matches. Size is omitted from some rows. Given values are once, few, many or a class for expanded clones.

cdr3_nt,cdr3_aa,clone_size,v_call,d_call,j_call
TGTGCCAGCAGCGAAGCGGCAGGGAGAAGCTATGGCTACACCTTC,CASSEAAGRSYGYTF,many,TRBV7-2,NA,TRBJ1-2
TGTGCCAGCAGCGCCCAGGGGGGTTCACCCCTCCACTTT,CASSAQGGSPLHF,NA,TRBV9,TRBD1,TRBJ1-6
TGTGCCAGCAGCATCCTAGGGGAGCTGTTTTTT,CASSILGELFF,NA,TRBV11-1,NA,TRBJ2-2
TGTGCCAGCAGTTCCTCAGGGGGGGGCACCGGGGAGCTGTTTTTT,CASSSSGGGTGELFF,NA,TRBV7-9,NA,TRBJ2-2
TGTGCCAGCAGCCCCCCCCTTTGGCAGGTCCATCTTTATTCGGACACTGAAGCTTTCTTT,CASSPPLWQVHLYSDTEAFF,many,TRBV7-9,NA,TRBJ1-1
TGTGCCAGCAGTTACGGGCAGGGGCAGTACTTC,CASSYGQGQYF,NA,TRBV6-5,NA,TRBJ2-5
TGCGCCAGCACCACCGCCAGGGGGTTCACAGATACGCAGTATTTT,CASTTARGFTDTQYF,many,TRBV4-1,TRBD1,TRBJ2-3
TGTGCCAGCAGCCCGACGAGTTCGGTCTATGGCTACACCTTC,CASSPTSSVYGYTF,NA,TRBV7-3,NA,TRBJ1-2
TGCGCCAGCAGCCCGAGTGGGGCTAGCGGTGGGACCCAGTACTTC,CASSPSGASGGTQYF,many,TRBV4-1,TRBD2,TRBJ2-5
TGTGCCAGCAGTCCCGGGACAGGAGGGGATACTGAAGCTTTCTTT,CASSPGTGGDTEAFF,NA,TRBV9,TRBD1,TRBJ1-1
TGTGCCAGCGGGGATCAGCCCCAGCATTTT,CASGDQPQHF,many,TRBV2,NA,TRBJ1-5
TGTACCAGCACTTCAGTGGTGGGTTCACCCCTCCACTTT,CTSTSVVGSPLHF,NA,TRBV25-1,NA,TRBJ1-6
TGTGCCAGCAGCTTCAGGGGGGATTCACCCCTCCACTTT,CASSFRGDSPLHF,many,TRBV13,TRBD1,TRBJ1-6
TGTGCCATCAGTGGGGAGTTCGGCAGGGGGCGTGGCACTTTC,CAISGEFGRGRGTF,NA,TRBV10-3,TRBD1,TRBJ1-2
TGCGCCAGCAGCTTTTGGGAGACCCAGTACTTC,CASSFWETQYF,many,TRBV5-1,NA,TRBJ2-5
TGTGCCACCAGCAGAGAGGGGGGGTCACCCCTCCACTTT,CATSREGGSPLHF,few,TRBV15,NA,TRBJ1-6
TGTGCCAGCAGCTTTTTACGAGGCCCAGAGACCCAGTACTTC,CASSFLRGPETQYF,many,TRBV7-2,NA,TRBJ2-5
TGTGTCAGCAGCCCCCCTGGCGGGAGGAACACCGGGGAGCTGTTTTTC,CVSSPPGGRNTGELFF,NA,TRBV7-3,TRBD2,TRBJ2-2
TGTGCCAGCACAGGGGGCGATGAAAAACTGTTTTTT,CASTGGDEKLFF,NA,TRBV2,TRBD1,TRBJ1-4
TGCAGTGCTCCTCCTCGGGACAGGGGGATTGAGACCCAGTACTTC,CSAPPRDRGIETQYF,NA,TRBV20-1,TRBD1,TRBJ2-5
TGTGCCAGCAGCTTAAGGGACAGGGAAGGCTACACCTTC,CASSLRDREGYTF,many,TRBV11-2,TRBD1,TRBJ1-2
TGTGCCAGCAGTTGGGGGCTTACTGCTTATGGCTACACCTTC,CASSWGLTAYGYTF,NA,TRBV28,NA,TRBJ1-2
TGTGCCAGCAGGCCCCAGGGGGGCTCTGGAAACACCATATATTTT,CASRPQGGSGNTIYF,many,TRBV2,TRBD1,TRBJ1-3
TGTGCCAGCAAGGCTCTGTGGGAAACCATGAACACTGAAGCTTTCTTT,CASKALWETMNTEAFF,NA,TRBV6-6,NA,TRBJ1-1
TGTGCCAGAGAATCCCTAGCGGGAAGAGGGGAGCTGTTTTTT,CARESLAGRGELFF,NA,TRBV2,TRBD2,TRBJ2-2
TGTGCCAGCTCACCCGGGACCAGTTCCTACGAGCAGTACTTC,CASSPGTSSYEQYF,many,TRBV18,NA,TRBJ2-7
TGTGCCAGCAGCTTAGGACAGGGTGTCAGGGCTTTC,CASSLGQGVRAF,NA,TRBV11-3,TRBD1,TRBJ2-6
TGTGCCAGCAGCTTAGACCCCCGGGACAGGGGTATCACCGGGGAGCTGTTTTTT,CASSLDPRDRGITGELFF,NA,TRBV11-2,TRBD1,TRBJ2-2
TGCAGCGTTCTATGGGACGGCGGACAGGTTGAAGGCTACACCTTC,CSVLWDGGQVEGYTF,many,TRBV29-1,TRBD1,TRBJ1-2
TGTGCCAGCAGCTGGGTGTACTATGGCTACACCTTC,CASSWVYYGYTF,many,TRBV5-6,NA,TRBJ1-2
TGTGCCAGCACTAATTGGGTACAGAGGAACACTGAAGCTTTCTTT,CASTNWVQRNTEAFF,many,TRBV12-3/TRBV12-4,NA,TRBJ1-1
TGTGCCAGCAAGGCAGGGTTGAGCTCCTACGAGCAGTACTTC,CASKAGLSSYEQYF,many,TRBV6-1,NA,TRBJ2-7
TGTGCCAGCAGCTTCAGGTTCTTGGGACCAGTGCTTAACTATGGCTACACCTTC,CASSFRFLGPVLNYGYTF,many,TRBV7-2,NA,TRBJ1-2
TGTGCCAGCAGTACCGAACGGCTAGCGGGAGTTGAGCAGTACTTC,CASSTERLAGVEQYF,many,TRBV12-3/TRBV12-4,TRBD2,TRBJ2-7
TGTGCCATCAGGCGGGACAGGTCCTATAATTCACCCCTCCACTTT,CAIRRDRSYNSPLHF,NA,TRBV10-3,TRBD1,TRBJ1-6
TGTGCCAGCAGCTTTCGGCCCGGCTTCACAGATACGCAGTATTTT,CASSFRPGFTDTQYF,many,TRBV7-8,NA,TRBJ2-3
TGCGCCAGCAGCTTGGTGGGCGGGGAGCTGTTTTTT,CASSLVGGELFF,many,TRBV5-1,NA,TRBJ2-2
TGTGCCAGCAGCACCCAGACAGACTACGAGCAGTACTTC,CASSTQTDYEQYF,many,TRBV7-2,NA,TRBJ2-7
TGTGCCAGCAGTTGGACAGGGATTGGTGAAAAACTGTTTTTT,CASSWTGIGEKLFF,many,TRBV12-3/TRBV12-4,TRBD1,TRBJ1-4
TGTGCCAGCAGCCCACAGACAGGCAGGGAAAAACTGTTTTTT,CASSPQTGREKLFF,many,TRBV7-2,NA,TRBJ1-4
TGTGCCAGCAGGACACAGGGGTGGAATCAGCCCCAGCATTTT,CASRTQGWNQPQHF,many,TRBV2,TRBD1,TRBJ1-5
TGTGCCAGCAGCCAGTACAGGGGAATCGAGCAGTACTTC,CASSQYRGIEQYF,many,TRBV3-1,TRBD1,TRBJ2-7
TGCGCCAGCTCCTGGACGCCTGACTCTGGAAACACCATATATTTT,CASSWTPDSGNTIYF,NA,TRBV5-1,NA,TRBJ1-3
TGTGCCAGCAGCCCCCTTGAAGGGGCAGGGCACGAGCAGTACTTC,CASSPLEGAGHEQYF,many,TRBV4-2,NA,TRBJ2-7
TGTGCCACCAGCAGCCCCCGGGACAGTCACTATGGCTACACCTTC,CATSSPRDSHYGYTF,NA,TRBV15,TRBD1,TRBJ1-2
TGTGCCAGCAGTTTGCTGGGGTCAAGCTCCTACGGGCAGTACTTC,CASSLLGSSSYGQYF,NA,TRBV28,NA,TRBJ2-7
TGTGCCAGCAGCTTATCCGGGGGGGACTATGGCTACACCTTC,CASSLSGGDYGYTF,many,TRBV7-3,NA,TRBJ1-2
TGTGCCACCAGTCCAGCGGGGCTCACAGATACGCAGTATTTT,CATSPAGLTDTQYF,many,TRBV24-1,TRBD2,TRBJ2-3
TGTGCCAGCAGCTTCAGGGCAGTTTCGAACCCTAATTCACCCCTCCACTTT,CASSFRAVSNPNSPLHF,many,TRBV7-2,NA,TRBJ1-6
TGTGCCAGCTGGGACAGGTGCCAAGAGACCCAGTACTTC,CASWDRCQETQYF,NA,TRBV6-1,TRBD1,TRBJ2-5
TGTGCCAGCTCACCACCGGGAGGGAACGGAAGGCCCCAGCATTTT,CASSPPGGNGRPQHF,NA,TRBV9,NA,TRBJ1-5
TGTGCCAGCAGCTTCCTCCTCTTTAGCGCGCGGGAGACCCAGTACTTC,CASSFLLFSARETQYF,many,TRBV5-6,NA,TRBJ2-5
TGCAGTGCTCCGAGACTAGCGGGAGGGGCAACCTTCCAAGAGACCCAGTACTTC,CSAPRLAGGATFQETQYF,many,TRBV20-1,TRBD2,TRBJ2-5
TGTGCCAGCAGACGAAATCGGGGGGGGAGCCCTGAAGCTTTCTTT,CASRRNRGGSPEAFF,many,TRBV2,NA,TRBJ1-1